This T cell receptor beta chain was recorded in a study of blood T cell repertoires in COVID-19. Study in general: From the United States, Italy and Spain came samples of acute and convalescent COVID-19. The cDNA or gDNA used as material had been derived from T cells, B-cell-depleted T cells, or PBMCs.

Sequencing was performed with immunoSEQ multiplex PCR; in TCRdb, only in-frame clones are kept and a portion is missing. The sample yields approximately 170,000 clones, over 75% seen once. For recovered donors of Cohort 3, there were two negative PCRs, clearance, or symptom resolution. Germline V gene data show CDR1 as MNHEY and CDR2 as SVGAGI. V was pared by 6 bases and J by 3 bases, with 14 bases between. The CDR3 length is 14 residues. V is TRBV6-5 and J is TRBJ1-2; tentatively, D is TRBD1 (6 bases). This TCR was recovered from a man aged 35 to 55 who had recovered from COVID-19. Sequences were obtained from PBMCs or T cells enriched from blood (not recorded which). CDR3 sequence (DNA): TGTGCCAGCAGAGGACAGCTTATTTACTATGGCTACACCTTC. As protein: CASRGQLIYYGYTF.